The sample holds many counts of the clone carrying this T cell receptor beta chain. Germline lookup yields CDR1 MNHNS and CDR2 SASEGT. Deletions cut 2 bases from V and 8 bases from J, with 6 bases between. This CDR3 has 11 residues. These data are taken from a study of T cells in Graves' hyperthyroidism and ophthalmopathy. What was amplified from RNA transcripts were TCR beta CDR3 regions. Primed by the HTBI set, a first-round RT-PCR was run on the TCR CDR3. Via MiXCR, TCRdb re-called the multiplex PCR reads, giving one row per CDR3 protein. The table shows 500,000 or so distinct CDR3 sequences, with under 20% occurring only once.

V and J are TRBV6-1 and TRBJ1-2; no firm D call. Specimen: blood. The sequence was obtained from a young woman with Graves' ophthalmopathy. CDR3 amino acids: CASSENGGYTF. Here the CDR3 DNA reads TGTGCCAGCAGTGAAAACGGAGGCTACACCTTC.